These 30 T cell receptor beta chains came from one sample sequenced in a study of identifying expanded T cells in peripheral blood. TCRdb keeps only in-frame clones here, not all; method: immunoSEQ multiplex PCR. Here the sample spans about 120,000 clones, about 80% being singletons. Specimen: blood. Receptors were obtained from a person aged 18 to 70 in good health.

The chain links TRBV19 to TRBJ1-5, with no clear D. CDR1 and CDR2 from the germline V gene are LNHDA and SQIVND (reference sequence). This CDR3 has 16 residues. Between the trimmed V and J ends, which lost 7 bases and 4 bases, there was a span of 20 bases. CDR3 residues: CASTHDWRRNNQPQHF. The CDR3, as DNA: TGTGCCAGTACCCACGATTGGAGGCGGAATAATCAGCCCCAGCATTTT.

This clone has a single count. The chain employs TRBV6-5 and TRBJ1-1, with D uncertain. Looked up from germline, CDR1 is MNHEY and CDR2 is SVGAGI. The CDR3 is made up of 15 amino acids. V was shortened by 3 bases and J by 5 bases, with 16 bases between the two germline ends. The DNA for the CDR3 is TGTGCCAGCAGTTATTTAGGGTTTGAGTTGACTGAAGCTTTCTTT. Protein: CASSYLGFELTEAFF.

The CDR3 region has the DNA TGTGCCAGCAGCGCAGTTGGACAGGCCGTTCTCTCTGGGGCCAACGTCCTGACTTTC. It is translated as CASSAVGQAVLSGANVLTF. The chain couples TRBV5-4 to TRBJ2-6; 7 bases fit TRBD1. CDR1 and CDR2 from the germline V gene are SGHNT and YYREEE (reference sequence). CDR3 length: 19 amino acids. The junction had 13 bases not matched to a gene; V was cut back by 4 bases and J by 0 bases.

CDR3 amino acids: CASSKRGPDREYEQYF. For the CDR3, the DNA is TGTGCCAGCAGCAAACGCGGACCGGACCGGGAATACGAGCAGTACTTC. This chain uses TRBV21-1 with TRBJ2-7; the listed D gene, TRBD2, was not tested against the DNA. TRBV21-1 is annotated as a pseudogene. This CDR3 spans 16 amino acids.

The table lists this clone with a count of one. The J gene is TRBJ1-2, the V gene TRBV29-1; the D gene is possibly TRBD1 (5 bases). Trimming shortened V by 4 bases and J by 4 bases, and 16 bases separated the two germline ends. CDR3 length: 14 amino acids. CDR1 is SQVTM, CDR2 ANQGSEA, per germline. CDR3 amino acids: CSVGGGSEGYGYTF. The CDR3 nucleotides read TGCAGCGTTGGTGGGGGTTCGGAGGGCTATGGCTACACCTTC.

The V call is TRBV5-1, the J call TRBJ2-7; TRBD1 matches 7 bases. The CDR3 has 15 residues. The germline V gene encodes CDR1 SGHRS and CDR2 YFSETQ. The V and J ends lost 0 bases and 0 bases, in that order; junction bases with no gene match: 3. The CDR3 protein is CASSLGTGDSYEQYF. CDR3 DNA sequence: TGCGCCAGCAGCTTGGGTACAGGGGACTCCTACGAGCAGTACTTC.

This clone occurred once. The CDR3 loop is CASNPGQQETQYF. Written as DNA, the CDR3 is TGTGCCAGCAACCCGGGACAGCAAGAGACCCAGTACTTC. J is TRBJ2-5 and V is TRBV6-1; 7 bases line up with TRBD1. The CDR3 spans 13 residues. Trimming removed 7 bases from V and 2 bases from J; junction bases left unmatched: 4. Germline CDR1 is MNHNS and CDR2 is SASEGT.

The chain is built from TRBV7-2 and TRBJ2-3; TRBD1 aligns across 7 bases. V lost 4 bases, J lost 0 bases, and 7 bases stayed unmatched. Germline lookup yields CDR1 SGHTA and CDR2 FQGNSA. This CDR3 spans 16 amino acids. CDR3 sequence (DNA): TGTGCCAGCAGCTCCAGACAGGGTGCTAGCACAGATACGCAGTATTTT. Its translation: CASSSRQGASTDTQYF. Supplemented by reference TRBV7-2 and TRBJ2-3, the full variable domain reads GAGVSQSPSNKVTEKGKDVELRCDPISGHTALYWYRQSLGQGLEFLIYFQGNSAPDKSGLPSDRFSAERTGGSVSTLTIQRTQQEDSAVYLCASSSRQGASTDTQYFGPGTRLTVL.

V gene TRBV5-1 combines with J gene TRBJ1-3, with D uncertain. The CDR3 sequence is 17 residues long. V lost 0 bases and J 0 bases, leaving 13 bases between the germline ends. Per germline, CDR1 SGHRS and CDR2 YFSETQ. In nucleotides, the CDR3 is TGCGCCAGCAGCTTGGAATTTCTGGGGAGCTCTGGAAACACCATATATTTT. It is translated as CASSLEFLGSSGNTIYF.

V is TRBV11-3 and J is TRBJ2-2; tentatively, D is TRBD1 (7 bases). With 4 bases removed from V and 4 bases from J, the gap between germline ends came to 22 bases. The CDR3 is 18 amino acids. Germline loops: CDR1 SGHNT, CDR2 YENEEA. In DNA form, the CDR3 reads TGTGCCAGCAGCTCCGATGAACCCGCCAGGGGGGCCACCGGGGAGCTGTTTTTT. Protein product: CASSSDEPARGATGELFF. Looking up the rest from reference TRBV11-3 and TRBJ2-2 gives the full variable domain: EAGVVQSPRYKIIEKKQPVAFWCNPISGHNTLYWYLQNLGQGPELLIRYENEEAVDDSQLPKDRFSAERLKGVDSTLKIQPAELGDSAVYLCASSSDEPARGATGELFFGEGSRLTVL.

The gene calls are TRBV5-5 and TRBJ2-7, with a possible D match to TRBD1 (6 bases). The ends were cut back, 0 bases at V and 3 bases at J, with 7 bases in the middle. The CDR3 loop spans 13 amino acids. Germline V gene lookup returns CDR1 SGHKS and CDR2 YYEKEE (reference sequence). The CDR3 DNA reads TGTGCCAGCAGCTTGGGAGGGGGCTACGAGCAGTACTTC. Translating gives CASSLGGGYEQYF. The entire variable domain, with the rest obtained from reference TRBV5-5 and TRBJ2-7, is as follows: DAGVTQSPTHLIKTRGQQVTLRCSPISGHKSVSWYQQVLGQGPQFIFQYYEKEERGRGNFPDRFSARQFPNYSSELNVNALLLGDSALYLCASSLGGGYEQYFGPGTRLTVT.

The rearrangement links TRBV30 to TRBJ1-1; TRBD1 matches 9 bases. V lost 5 bases and J lost 5; bases outside the gene matches: 3. Germline V gene lookup returns CDR1 GTSNPN and CDR2 SVGIG (reference sequence). This CDR3 is built from 12 residues. The CDR3 loop reads CAWDRGRTEAFF. The DNA of the CDR3 is TGTGCCTGGGACAGGGGGAGGACTGAAGCTTTCTTT. The full variable domain, with the rest looked up from reference TRBV30 and TRBJ1-1, is SQTIHQWPATLVQPVGSPLSLECTVEGTSNPNLYWYRQAAGRGLQLLFYSVGIGQISSEVPQNLSASRPQDRQFILSSKKLLLSDSGFYLCAWDRGRTEAFFGQGTRLTVV.

The chain joins TRBV30 to TRBJ2-2; D gene unclear. The CDR3 is made up of 13 amino acids. Germline V gene lookup returns CDR1 GTSNPN and CDR2 SVGIG (reference sequence). The V gene lost 4 bases and the J gene lost 7 bases, with 13 bases spanning the gap. The CDR3 here is CAWNSLRVGELFF. The CDR3 DNA is TGTGCCTGGAACTCACTTCGGGTCGGGGAGCTGTTTTTT.

In DNA, the CDR3 is TGTGCCACTGCGGACAAGAGCAATCAGCCCCAGCATTTT. Its protein product is CATADKSNQPQHF. The gene calls are TRBV19 and TRBJ1-5; a weak D match, TRBD1 (5 bases). CDR3 size: 13 residues. Germline V gene sequence: CDR1 LNHDA, CDR2 SQIVND (reference sequence). The ends were cut back, 10 bases at V and 1 base at J, with 11 bases in the middle. Complete variable domain (other parts from reference TRBV19 and TRBJ1-5): DGGITQSPKYLFRKEGQNVTLSCEQNLNHDAMYWYRQDPGQGLRLIYYSQIVNDFQKGDIAEGYSVSREKKESFPLTVTSAQKNPTAFYLCATADKSNQPQHFGDGTRLSIL.

The chain employs TRBV29-1 and TRBJ2-2; D is ambiguous. V was pared by 3 bases and J by 7 bases, with 6 bases between. CDR3 length equals 11 residues. CDR1 and CDR2 (germline): SQVTM, ANQGSEA. The CDR3 region is CSVEVVGELFF. CDR3 DNA: TGCAGCGTTGAGGTCGTCGGGGAGCTGTTTTTT.

CDR3 DNA sequence: TGTGCCAGCAGCTTAGTTGCGACAAGGAACGATCAGCCCCAGCATTTT. Translation gives CASSLVATRNDQPQHF. The chain employs TRBV7-2 and TRBJ1-5; D is unclear. Per germline, CDR1 SGHTA and CDR2 FQGNSA. Trimming removed 1 base from V and 5 bases from J, with 15 bases in between. This CDR3 comprises 16 residues.

This rearrangement joins TRBV5-4 to TRBJ2-5, with D uncertain. In germline, CDR1 is SGHNT, CDR2 YYREEE (reference sequence). The CDR3 is made up of 14 amino acids. Deletions cut 2 bases from V and 2 bases from J, with 10 bases between. The CDR3 loop reads CASSFSNGQETQYF. The CDR3 DNA follows: TGTGCCAGCAGCTTTAGTAACGGTCAAGAGACCCAGTACTTC.

The gene calls are TRBV14 and TRBJ1-1; maybe TRBD1 (5 bases). V was pared by 4 bases and J by 6 bases, with 15 bases between. The length of the CDR3 is 14 residues. CDR1 and CDR2 (germline): SGHDN, FVKESK. The CDR3 sequence: CASSPVARDPEAFF. The CDR3 nucleotides are TGTGCCAGCAGCCCGGTCGCCAGGGACCCTGAAGCTTTCTTT.

The genes are TRBV7-2 and TRBJ2-5, with D possibly TRBD1 on 6 matching bases. The V end lost 3 bases, the J end lost 5 bases, and 13 bases lay between the germline ends. The germline CDR1 and CDR2 sequences are SGHTA and FQGNSA. The CDR3 spans 14 residues. In DNA form, the CDR3 reads TGTGCCAGCAGCTTTCAGGGGTCGGGGGAGACCCAGTACTTC. This encodes CASSFQGSGETQYF.

V gene TRBV30 combines with J gene TRBJ1-5; tentative D call: TRBD1 (5 bases). Between the trimmed V and J ends, which lost 5 bases and 0 bases, there was a span of 5 bases. Germline V lookup: CDR1 GTSNPN, CDR2 SVGIG (reference sequence). The CDR3 is 12 amino acids. This CDR3 reads CAWDSSNQPQHF. The DNA of the CDR3 is TGTGCCTGGGACAGTAGCAATCAGCCCCAGCATTTT.

The chain combines TRBV5-1 with TRBJ2-3; 12 nucleotides align to TRBD2. CDR3 size: 16 residues. J was trimmed by 1 base and V by 0 bases; bases with no gene match: 0. The germline V gene has CDR1 SGHRS and CDR2 YFSETQ. CDR3 region: CASSLGLAGGTDTQYF. In DNA form, the CDR3 reads TGCGCCAGCAGCTTGGGACTAGCGGGGGGCACAGATACGCAGTATTTT.

The chain employs TRBV7-9 and TRBJ2-7; the D gene could be TRBD1 or TRBD2 (5 bases each). This CDR3 is 15 amino acids long. The V end was cut by 5 bases, the J end by 3 bases, with 17 bases between. Germline V CDR1 and CDR2: SEHNR, FQNEAQ (reference sequence). Written as DNA, the CDR3 is TGTGCCAGCAGCCAAAACACGGCAGGGAGCTACGAGCAGTACTTC. Translating gives CASSQNTAGSYEQYF.

The genes are TRBV4-1 and TRBJ2-4; D possibly corresponds to TRBD2 (6 bases). V was shortened by 2 bases and J by 0 bases, with 11 bases between the two germline ends. The germline gives CDR1 MGHRA, CDR2 YSYEKL. The CDR3 runs to 16 residues. CDR3 residues: CASSQPGSLAKNIQYF. CDR3 in DNA: TGCGCCAGCAGCCAACCCGGGAGCTTAGCCAAAAACATTCAGTACTTC.

The chain is built from TRBV7-8 and TRBJ1-2; no definite D call. Trimming left V 3 bases short and J 3 bases short, with 11 bases between. The germline V gene has CDR1 SGHVS and CDR2 FQNEAQ. The CDR3 has 14 amino acids. The CDR3 spells CASSFSRFDYGYTF. The DNA of the CDR3 is TGTGCCAGCAGCTTTAGTAGGTTCGACTATGGCTACACCTTC.

To note about this clone: Other nucleotide sequences in the sample specify the same CDR3. The genes are TRBV11-3 and TRBJ1-5; D gene ambiguous. This CDR3 region has 13 residues. From germline, CDR1 is SGHNT and CDR2 YENEEA. Trimming removed 0 bases at V and 6 bases at J, with 6 bases between. The CDR3 spells CASSLEEGQPQHF. Written as DNA, the CDR3 is TGTGCCAGCAGCTTAGAGGAGGGTCAGCCCCAGCATTTT.

A few counts support this clone. The sample contains more than one DNA sequence encoding this CDR3. This sequence joins TRBV29-1 and TRBJ1-1; D not resolved. Germline assignment: CDR1 SQVTM and CDR2 ANQGSEA. V was cut by 4 bases and J by 2 bases, with 11 bases left in between. This CDR3 spans 13 amino acids. The chain's CDR3 is CSVGGFGNTEAFF. For the CDR3, the DNA is TGCAGCGTTGGCGGTTTTGGAAACACTGAAGCTTTCTTT.

The rearrangement uses TRBV19 and TRBJ2-4; tentative D call: TRBD1 (6 bases). The CDR3 contains 13 residues. Per the germline V gene, CDR1 is LNHDA and CDR2 is SQIVND (reference sequence). Trimming stripped 4 bases from V and 5 bases from J, with 9 bases between. Here the CDR3 DNA reads TGTGCCAGTAGTAGATACAGGGAAAACATTCAGTACTTC. This codes for CASSRYRENIQYF.

The chain recombines TRBV29-1 with TRBJ1-2; no clear D gene. The CDR3 covers 14 residues. V lost 6 bases and J lost 4, with 18 bases in between. Germline values: CDR1 SQVTM, CDR2 ANQGSEA. The CDR3 loop reads CSVLKGFPSYGYTF. The CDR3 bases are TGCAGCGTCTTAAAAGGGTTTCCCAGCTATGGCTACACCTTC.

V gene TRBV19 combines with J gene TRBJ2-5; D is possibly TRBD2 (5 bases). V lost 5 bases to trimming and J lost 10 bases, with 14 bases between them. The CDR3 length is 12 residues. Looked up from germline, CDR1 is LNHDA and CDR2 is SQIVND (reference sequence). CDR3 amino acids: CASSEGWEVQYF. CDR3 bases: TGTGCCAGTAGTGAGGGATGGGAAGTCCAGTACTTC.

The chain combines TRBV5-1 with TRBJ1-1; D possibly corresponds to TRBD1 (5 bases). Germline V gene lookup returns CDR1 SGHRS and CDR2 YFSETQ. The CDR3 extends over 15 amino acids. V was pared by 4 bases and J by 0 bases, with 13 bases between. The CDR3 loop is CASSGATVLNTEAFF. The CDR3 nucleotides read TGCGCCAGCAGCGGCGCGACAGTATTGAACACTGAAGCTTTCTTT.